Presented here are 19 T cell receptor beta chains from one specimen sequenced in a study of cytomegalovirus exposure and HLA in healthy donors. PCR involved 60 Vbeta and 13 Jbeta primers. Profiled with immunoSEQ multiplex PCR; TCRdb holds only in-frame clones, not every one. This table holds approximately 140,000 clones, around 78% found once. The sample comprised PBMCs. Receptor source: a male donor in good health and CMV-seronegative.

CDR3 DNA: TGTGCCAGCACAATACAAGATCAGCCCCAGCATTTT. Translated: CASTIQDQPQHF. The chain is built from TRBV6-6 and TRBJ1-5; unclear D gene. This CDR3 has 12 amino acids. CDR1 and CDR2 (germline): MNHNY, SVGAGI (reference sequence). V was trimmed by 7 bases and J by 5 bases, leaving 9 bases between them.

The genes are TRBV19 and TRBJ1-5, with TRBD1 matching 11 bases. The CDR3 totals 16 residues. Germline V gene lookup returns CDR1 LNHDA and CDR2 SQIVND (reference sequence). V shed 6 bases and J 1 base; nucleotides not matched to a gene: 5. For the CDR3, the DNA is TGTGCCAGTAGCTCCGGGACAGGGGGGAGCAATCAGCCCCAGCATTTT. It translates to CASSSGTGGSNQPQHF.

Concerning this clone: The same CDR3 also results from other DNA sequences found in this sample. The chain joins TRBV2 to TRBJ1-2; D call uncertain. From germline, CDR1 is SNHLY and CDR2 FYNNEI. The CDR3 spans 14 residues. V was pared by 2 bases and J by 4 bases, with 11 bases between. The CDR3 here is CASSEKAGPYGYTF. The DNA for the CDR3 is TGTGCCAGCAGTGAAAAAGCAGGCCCCTATGGCTACACCTTC.

The chain joins TRBV28 to TRBJ2-7, with TRBD1 matching over 7 bases. This CDR3 contains 12 residues. Germline V lookup: CDR1 MDHEN, CDR2 SYDVKM. The trim removed 8 bases at V and 6 bases at J, leaving 7 bases unmatched. As DNA, the CDR3 is TGTGCCAGCGAAAGGGGGCGGCGCGAGCAGTACTTC. This encodes CASERGRREQYF.

A single count supports this clone. This rearrangement joins TRBV21-1 to TRBJ2-5; the table assigns TRBD2, which was not confirmed against the DNA. TRBV21-1 is recorded as a pseudogene. The length of the CDR3 is 15 residues. The CDR3 DNA is TGTGCCAGCAGCACGCTAGCGGGAGCCTGGGAGACCCAGTACTTC. Translating gives CASSTLAGAWETQYF.

The V gene is TRBV15, the J gene TRBJ1-5, with TRBD1 matching over 7 bases. CDR3 size: 19 residues. CDR1 and CDR2 (germline): LNHNV, YYDKDF (reference sequence). Losses at the gene ends were 1 base for V and 3 bases for J; bases not matched to a gene: 15. CDR3 in amino acids: CATSRASLRQGFSNQPQHF. The CDR3 DNA reads as TGTGCCACCAGCAGAGCCTCCTTACGACAGGGTTTTTCCAATCAGCCCCAGCATTTT.

This clone is a singleton in its sample. The chain employs TRBV5-6 and TRBJ2-2; 11 positions match TRBD2. With 1 base clipped from V and 5 bases from J, the junction kept 4 bases outside the gene matches. CDR3 size: 16 residues. Looked up from germline, CDR1 is SGHDT and CDR2 is YYEEEE. CDR3 DNA sequence: TGTGCCAGCAGCTTGCTGGGACTAGCGGATACCGGGGAGCTGTTTTTT. Translated: CASSLLGLADTGELFF.

The chain joins TRBV9 to TRBJ2-2, with D maybe TRBD1 (5 bases). Germline V gene data show CDR1 as SGDLS and CDR2 as YYNGEE. The CDR3 spans 17 residues. The V gene lost 0 bases and the J gene lost 6 bases, with 18 bases spanning the gap. CDR3 coding DNA: TGTGCCAGCAGCGTAGCTACTTGGACCAGGGTAGCCGGGGAGCTGTTTTTT. Residues: CASSVATWTRVAGELFF. Supplemented by reference TRBV9 and TRBJ2-2, the full variable domain reads DSGVTQTPKHLITATGQRVTLRCSPRSGDLSVYWYQQSLDQGLQFLIQYYNGEERAKGNILERFSAQQFPDLHSELNLSSLELGDSALYFCASSVATWTRVAGELFFGEGSRLTVL.

In nucleotides, the CDR3 is TGTGCCAGCAGCTTCGGCTCCTACGAGCAGTACTTC. Translation gives CASSFGSYEQYF. The chain carries TRBV13 and TRBJ2-7, with D unclear. V dropped 3 bases and J dropped 0 bases, with 3 bases sitting between them. CDR1 PRHDT and CDR2 FYEKMQ come from the germline V gene (reference sequence). CDR3 size: 12 residues.

CDR3 DNA: TGTGCCAGCAGCTTAGTTAGCGGGGGGCAGGGGGAGCTGTTTTTT. It yields the protein CASSLVSGGQGELFF. The chain recombines TRBV7-2 with TRBJ2-2, with 10 bases that match TRBD2. CDR1 and CDR2 from the germline V gene are SGHTA and FQGNSA. Unmatched junction bases numbered 4, after V lost 1 base and J lost 8 bases. This CDR3 spans 15 amino acids.

This chain links TRBV27 with TRBJ1-5, with 7 bases aligning to TRBD1. The germline V gene encodes CDR1 MNHEY and CDR2 SMNVEV (reference sequence). V shed 5 bases and J 4 bases; nucleotides not matched to a gene: 8. The CDR3 extends over 15 amino acids. The CDR3 is CASSPRTGKNQPQHF. As DNA, the CDR3 is TGTGCCAGCAGTCCTCGGACAGGAAAAAATCAGCCCCAGCATTTT.

The chain uses TRBV5-1 and TRBJ2-1, with a tentative D call TRBD2 (5 bases). This CDR3 spans 14 amino acids. V lost 2 bases, J lost 6 bases, and 12 bases lay in between. CDR1 SGHRS and CDR2 YFSETQ come from the germline V gene. CDR3 DNA sequence: TGCGCCAGCAGCTTTTTAGCGCTGAGCAATGAGCAGTTCTTC. Residues: CASSFLALSNEQFF. Full variable domain (rest looked up from reference TRBV5-1 and TRBJ2-1): KAGVTQTPRYLIKTRGQQVTLSCSPISGHRSVSWYQQTPGQGLQFLFEYFSETQRNKGNFPGRFSGRQFSNSRSEMNVSTLELGDSALYLCASSFLALSNEQFFGPGTRLTVL.

The genes are TRBV6-1 and TRBJ2-7, with TRBD1 as a possible D gene (5 bases). Trimming removed 1 base at V and 2 bases at J, with 15 bases between. Germline-derived CDR1 and CDR2 are MNHNS and SASEGT. The CDR3 has 16 residues. CDR3 region: CASSEVIIQDPYEQYF. DNA of the CDR3: TGTGCCAGCAGTGAAGTGATAATACAGGATCCCTACGAGCAGTACTTC.

The chain has TRBV7-9 and TRBJ2-1, with 12 bases fitting TRBD2. The germline V gene encodes CDR1 SEHNR and CDR2 FQNEAQ (reference sequence). Trimming took 4 bases from V and 8 from J; bases not matched to a gene: 12. The CDR3 totals 17 residues. CDR3 region: CASSSFSTSGSLDEQFF. The CDR3, as DNA: TGTGCCAGCAGCTCGTTTTCGACTAGCGGGAGTTTAGATGAGCAGTTCTTC.

The V gene is TRBV7-2, the J gene TRBJ2-1, with TRBD2 matching over 8 bases. V lost 3 bases to trimming and J lost 0 bases; unmatched junction nucleotides: 4. This CDR3 region has 16 residues. Germline V gene data show CDR1 as SGHTA and CDR2 as FQGNSA. Here the CDR3 DNA reads TGTGCCAGCAGCTTCGGTAGCGGGAACTCCTACAATGAGCAGTTCTTC. It encodes CASSFGSGNSYNEQFF.

This clone showed up just a few times. CDR3 amino acids: CASSQESSRFPGELFF. Written as DNA, the CDR3 is TGTGCCAGCAGCCAAGAATCTAGCCGGTTCCCCGGGGAGCTGTTTTTT. The rearrangement joins TRBV4-2 to TRBJ2-2; TRBD2 might be the D (5 bases). The CDR3 contains 16 residues. CDR1 and CDR2 from the germline V gene are LGHNA and YNFKEQ. Trimming removed 0 bases at V and 6 bases at J, with 14 bases between.

This clone was picked up one time. The rearrangement joins TRBV19 to TRBJ1-6; D not certain. Germline V lookup: CDR1 LNHDA, CDR2 SQIVND (reference sequence). This CDR3 region has 14 residues. V was clipped by 2 bases and J by 5 bases, with 7 bases between them. For the CDR3, the DNA is TGTGCCAGTAGTATAACAGACCATAATTCACCCCTCCACTTT. This gives the protein CASSITDHNSPLHF.

The chain has TRBV5-1 and TRBJ1-1, with TRBD1 matching 7 bases. From germline, CDR1 is SGHRS and CDR2 YFSETQ. The junction had 6 bases not matched to a gene; V was cut back by 3 bases and J by 4 bases. CDR3 size: 14 residues. This chain's CDR3 is CASSSEGATTEAFF. The CDR3 DNA reads as TGCGCCAGCAGCTCCGAGGGGGCGACCACTGAAGCTTTCTTT.

The gene calls are TRBV5-1 and TRBJ2-1, with TRBD2 matching over 7 bases. The CDR3 is 15 amino acids. V gave up 4 bases and J gave up 9 bases; unmatched junction bases: 13. Germline loops: CDR1 SGHRS, CDR2 YFSETQ. Written as DNA, the CDR3 is TGCGCCAGCAGCCTAAGCGGGGTAAGCCTTAGTGAGCAGTTCTTC. It translates to CASSLSGVSLSEQFF.